Below, 3 T cell receptor beta chains from the same sample are listed, as sequenced in a study of tumor and adjacent non-tumor tissue in lung cancer. The template was RNA from unsorted bulk tissue. This non-tumor lung sample came from over 3 cm beyond the tumor edge. TCRbeta libraries were built with three rounds of nested PCR, modified from ARM-PCR. TCRdb re-derived calls from the multiplex PCR reads in MiXCR, one entry per CDR3 protein. The profile covers some 80,000 distinct CDR3 sequences, with just over 75% appearing a single time and around two fifths taken by the ten largest. The sample comprised distant non-tumor lung tissue. These TCRs come from a man aged 65-85 years with non-small cell lung cancer.

As for this clonotype: A much more abundant neighbour one base away suggests this may be a read error. The chain employs TRBV6-2 or TRBV6-3 and TRBJ2-1, with 8 bases fitting TRBD1. The V gene end was trimmed by 7 bases and the J gene end by 15 bases; junction bases not matched to a gene: 20. In germline, CDR1 is MNHEY, CDR2 SVGEGT. The CDR3 spans 15 residues. This chain's CDR3 is CASTYGQGRGSNLFF. As DNA, the CDR3 is TGTGCCAGCACCTACGGACAGGGTAGAGGCTCTAATCTGTTCTTC.

A few counts support this clonotype. The chain carries TRBV12-3 or TRBV12-4 and TRBJ2-7; D is possibly TRBD2 (5 bases). This CDR3 spans 15 amino acids. Trimming took 4 bases from V and 2 from J, leaving 15 bases between them. The CDR3 sequence is CASSSTSRRPYEQYF. The CDR3 DNA reads TGTGCCAGCAGTTCCACTAGTAGGAGGCCCTACGAGCAGTACTTC.

This chain links TRBV30 with TRBJ1-1; D gene uncertain. The CDR3 totals 11 residues. Between the trimmed V and J ends, which lost 3 bases and 7 bases, there was a span of 9 bases. Germline V lookup: CDR1 GTSNPN, CDR2 SVGIG (reference sequence). The CDR3 coding sequence is TGTGCCTGGAGGCGGACGAGTGAAGCTTTCTTT. Translation: CAWRRTSEAFF.